Listed below are T cell receptor beta chains from one sample, sequenced in a study of shared T cell receptors in the human thymus. The data were produced by immunoSEQ multiplex PCR, yet TCRdb's version contains in-frame clones alone and is incomplete. The table has approximately 490,000 clones, around three quarters seen once. These data were also filed under a second study, of human thymus T cells.

The sequencing input was thymocytes. These receptors originate from a boy under two years old with a congenital heart defect. Each CDR3 is given without its conserved first and last residue. Fields, in order: V gene, clone size, CDR3 protein. Only part of the rows carry a size: once, few, many, or a class if the clone is expanded.

TRBV5-1	NA	ASSPGTNQNPYNEQF
TRBV11-2	NA	ASSVHRGTGDSYEQY
TRBV6-1	NA	ASSEVTGLNTEAF
TRBV27	few	ASSWFGSNSYNEQF
TRBV4-1	NA	ASSQVLSTSGVSTDTQY
TRBV15	NA	ATSRDGGGRGGTKNIQY
TRBV27	NA	ASSPPLRPGESNTGELF
TRBV4-1	few	ASSHPGLPYNEQF
TRBV27	NA	ASSLTGENYGYT
TRBV28	NA	ASSFGRPRVWEQY
TRBV28	NA	ASCYSGSSYEQY
TRBV27	NA	ASSRDRRYEQY
TRBV14	NA	ASSHLAETQY
TRBV14	NA	ASSQGTGGMNNYGYT
TRBV28	NA	ASRSRQGNQPQH
TRBV7-9	once	ASSPSDRDIYEQY
TRBV29-1	NA	SVVGTNERNEQF
TRBV5-1	NA	ASSPRTSGRADEQF
TRBV4-2	NA	ASSHPERLAVPYEQY